This T cell receptor beta chain was obtained from a study of beta chain features in type 1 diabetes. Germline V gives CDR1 SNHLY, CDR2 FYNNEI. The CDR3 loop spans 19 amino acids. Trimming shortened V by 5 bases and J by 3 bases, and 28 bases separated the two germline ends. Isolation of CD4+ naive, central memory, regulatory and stem cell-like memory cells was achieved by sorting via CD45RO/CCR7/CD25/CD127/CD95/CD27. Note on this clone: No antigen is known for it.

Study outcomes and limitations: Researchers cautioned that cDNA sequencing could over-represent cells with high TCR expression.

The entirety of the isolated RNA underwent reverse transcription, so expressed TCRB transcripts were sequenced. An average roughly 3.6 million reads came from naive, central memory and regulatory T cell samples. Assay: immunoSEQ multiplex PCR; the TCRdb copy retains only in-frame clones and omits some. The data show under 350,000 clones, under 8.5% seen once. The source of this sequence is a woman in her late teens or twenties in good health. The rearrangement joins TRBV2 to TRBJ1-2; the D gene is possibly TRBD1 (5 bases). The sequenced material came from central memory CD4+ T cells from blood. The DNA for the CDR3 is TGTGCCAGCAGTCCTTTGCTTTTAGAACAGGAAATCGGACACTATGGCTACACCTTC. This translates into CASSPLLLEQEIGHYGYTF.